The table lists the clone carrying this TCR beta chain with a few counts. Its specificity is unknown. This entry comes from a study of regulatory T cells in long-lasting Graves disease. Study-level points and caveats: Accuracy may have been reduced by the small sample size.

Construction of TCR beta libraries relied on iRepertoire HTBI primers and on Arm-PCR targeting CDR3 regions. MiXCR was run by TCRdb on the multiplex PCR reads, yielding one entry per CDR3 protein. The table has about 440,000 distinct CDR3 sequences, around 15% seen once. The time point: newly diagnosed GD, antithyroid drugs for less than 3 months. The TCR library was prepared using RNA isolated from PBMCs. This CDR3 has 15 residues. V lost 5 bases to trimming and J lost 2 bases; unmatched junction nucleotides: 6. Germline V CDR1 and CDR2: SGHTA, FQGNSA. This sample also belongs to another study, concerning T cells in Graves' hyperthyroidism and ophthalmopathy. That paper adds: When the TCR CDR3 underwent first-round RT-PCR, the HTBI primer set was used.

V is TRBV7-2 and J is TRBJ2-1; 7 bases are shared with TRBD1. The sample was peripheral blood mononuclear cells (PBMCs), taken at new diagnosis, from a patient treated with antithyroid drugs. The clonotype originates from a woman aged 18-35 years with Graves disease. The CDR3, as DNA: TGTGCCAGCAGCCCAGCCGGGACAGCCTACAATGAGCAGTTCTTC. It is translated as CASSPAGTAYNEQFF.